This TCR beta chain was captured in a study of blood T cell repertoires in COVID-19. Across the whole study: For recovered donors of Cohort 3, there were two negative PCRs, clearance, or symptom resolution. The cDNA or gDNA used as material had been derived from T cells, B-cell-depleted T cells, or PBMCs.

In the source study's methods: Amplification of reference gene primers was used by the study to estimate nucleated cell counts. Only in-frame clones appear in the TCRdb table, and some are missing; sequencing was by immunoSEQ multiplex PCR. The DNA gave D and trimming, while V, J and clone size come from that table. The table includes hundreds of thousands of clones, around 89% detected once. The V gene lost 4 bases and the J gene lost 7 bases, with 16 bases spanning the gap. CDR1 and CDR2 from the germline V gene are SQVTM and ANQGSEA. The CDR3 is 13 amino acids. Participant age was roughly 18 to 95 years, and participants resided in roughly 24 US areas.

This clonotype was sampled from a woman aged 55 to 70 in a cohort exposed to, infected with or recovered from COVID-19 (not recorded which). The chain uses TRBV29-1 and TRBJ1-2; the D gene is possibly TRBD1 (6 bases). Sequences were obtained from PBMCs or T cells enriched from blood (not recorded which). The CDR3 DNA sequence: TGCAGCGTTGGGTTGGGGACACAGGGTGGCTACACCTTC. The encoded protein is CSVGLGTQGGYTF.